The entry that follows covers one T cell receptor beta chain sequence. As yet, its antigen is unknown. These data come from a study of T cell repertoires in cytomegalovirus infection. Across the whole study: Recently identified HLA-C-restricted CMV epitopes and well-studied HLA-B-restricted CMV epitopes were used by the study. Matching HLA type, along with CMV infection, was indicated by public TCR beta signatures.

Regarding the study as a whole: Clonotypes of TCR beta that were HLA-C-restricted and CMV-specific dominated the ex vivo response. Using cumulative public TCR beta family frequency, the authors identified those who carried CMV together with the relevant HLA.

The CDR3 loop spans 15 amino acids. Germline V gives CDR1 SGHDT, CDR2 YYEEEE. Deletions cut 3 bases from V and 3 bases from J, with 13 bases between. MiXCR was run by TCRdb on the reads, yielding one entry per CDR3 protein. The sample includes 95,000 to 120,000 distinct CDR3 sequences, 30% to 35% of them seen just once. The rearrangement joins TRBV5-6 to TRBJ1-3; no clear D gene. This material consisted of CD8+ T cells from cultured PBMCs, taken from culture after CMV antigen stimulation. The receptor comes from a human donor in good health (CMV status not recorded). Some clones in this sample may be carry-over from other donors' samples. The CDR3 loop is CASSSPVGHGNTIYF. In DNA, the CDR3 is TGTGCCAGCAGCTCCCCGGTCGGGCATGGAAACACCATATATTTT.